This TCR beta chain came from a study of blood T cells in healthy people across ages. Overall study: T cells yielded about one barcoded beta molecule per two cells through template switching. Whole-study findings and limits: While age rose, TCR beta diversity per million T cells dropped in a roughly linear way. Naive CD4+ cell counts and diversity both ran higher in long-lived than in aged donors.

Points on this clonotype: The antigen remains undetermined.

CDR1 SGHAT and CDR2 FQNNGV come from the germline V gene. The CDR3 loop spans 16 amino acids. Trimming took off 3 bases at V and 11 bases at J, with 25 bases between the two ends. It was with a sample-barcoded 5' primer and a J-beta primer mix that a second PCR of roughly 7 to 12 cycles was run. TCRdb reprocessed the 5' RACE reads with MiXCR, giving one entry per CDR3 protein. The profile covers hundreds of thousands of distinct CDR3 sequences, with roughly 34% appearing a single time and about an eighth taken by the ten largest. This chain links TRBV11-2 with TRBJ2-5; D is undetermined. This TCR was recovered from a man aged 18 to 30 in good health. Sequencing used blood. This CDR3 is CASSFLLGSSYNEQYF. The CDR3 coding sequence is TGTGCCAGCAGCTTTCTACTTGGAAGCTCCTACAATGAGCAGTACTTC. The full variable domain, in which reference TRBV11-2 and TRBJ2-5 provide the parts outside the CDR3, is EAGVAQSPRYKIIEKRQSVAFWCNPISGHATLYWYQQILGQGPKLLIQFQNNGVVDDSQLPKDRFSAERLKGVDSTLKIQPAKLEDSAVYLCASSFLLGSSYNEQYFGPGTRLLVL.